Listed below are T cell receptor beta chains from one sample, sequenced in a study of PD-L1 blockade in urothelial cancer. Method: immunoSEQ multiplex PCR; TCRdb's copy keeps in-frame clones and lacks some. The table has about 37,000 clones, 70% to 85% seen once; the top ten hold 15% to 20%. Sample: PBMCs, taken around atezolizumab (anti-PD-L1) treatment. These receptors all come from a man in his sixties with urothelial cancer. Each CDR3 is given with its conserved first and last residue. D genes are given only for firm matches. Size values are once, few and many counts, or a class for expanded clones, and some rows have none.

TRBJ2-2,NA,TRBD2,TRBV6-5,CASSYSLAGGVGELFF,TGTGCCAGCAGTTACTCGCTAGCGGGGGGGGTCGGGGAGCTGTTTTTT
TRBJ1-5,NA,TRBD1,TRBV10-2,CASSEWGWGPGQGRPQPQHF,TGCGCCAGCAGTGAGTGGGGATGGGGACCGGGACAGGGTCGTCCTCAGCCCCAGCATTTT
TRBJ1-4,once,NA,TRBV27,CASTPRAFF,TGTGCCAGCACTCCGCGTGCCTTTTTT
TRBJ2-2,few,NA,TRBV7-9,CASSLAQGYTGELFF,TGTGCCAGCAGCTTAGCTCAGGGGTACACCGGGGAGCTGTTTTTT
TRBJ2-2,NA,NA,TRBV5-1,CASSFGVREGYGELFF,TGCGCCAGCAGCTTTGGAGTCCGAGAGGGCTACGGGGAGCTGTTTTTT
TRBJ1-5,NA,NA,TRBV2,CASSEINLQPQHF,TGTGCCAGCAGTGAAATTAACTTACAGCCCCAGCATTTT
TRBJ1-2,NA,TRBD1,TRBV5-8,CASSTSDRAAYTF,TGTGCCAGCAGCACCTCGGACAGGGCCGCCTACACCTTC
TRBJ1-1,NA,NA,TRBV5-4,CASSLVGGEAFF,TGTGCCAGCAGCTTGGTTGGGGGGGAAGCTTTCTTT
TRBJ1-6,NA,NA,TRBV4-1,CASNQGPGYNSPLHF,TGCGCCAGCAACCAGGGGCCCGGCTATAATTCACCCCTCCACTTT
TRBJ1-2,few,NA,TRBV9,CASSPQTANYGYTF,TGTGCCAGCAGCCCACAGACAGCTAACTATGGCTACACCTTC
TRBJ1-2,few,TRBD1,TRBV18,CASSLETGDYGYTF,TGTGCCAGCTCCCTGGAGACAGGGGACTATGGCTACACCTTC
TRBJ1-1,NA,TRBD1,TRBV9,CASSPRTGTNTEAFF,TGTGCCAGCAGCCCGCGGACAGGGACGAACACTGAAGCTTTCTTT
TRBJ1-2,NA,NA,TRBV19,CASSMLQISYGYTF,TGTGCCAGTAGTATGCTCCAGATCTCCTATGGCTACACCTTC
TRBJ1-5,NA,TRBD1,TRBV6-1,CASSVTGGNQPQHF,TGTGCCAGCAGTGTAACAGGGGGCAATCAGCCCCAGCATTTT
TRBJ2-7,NA,TRBD2,TRBV27,CASSLWPGRDEQYF,TGTGCCAGCAGTTTATGGCCAGGGAGGGACGAGCAGTACTTC
TRBJ2-5,NA,TRBD2,TRBV19,CASSLGLAGSWEETQYF,TGTGCCAGTAGTTTGGGACTAGCGGGGTCCTGGGAAGAGACCCAGTACTTC
TRBJ2-7,NA,NA,TRBV4-1,CASSPGGQASAYEQYF,TGCGCCAGCAGCCCGGGGGGACAGGCCTCCGCCTACGAGCAGTACTTC
TRBJ2-1,NA,NA,TRBV7-9,CASSRLVRNEQFF,TGTGCCAGCAGCCGACTAGTCCGCAATGAGCAGTTCTTC
TRBJ2-5,once,TRBD1,TRBV7-2,CASSFDRGRETQYF,TGTGCCAGCAGCTTTGACAGGGGGCGGGAGACCCAGTACTTC
TRBJ2-1,NA,NA,TRBV30,CAWNTGLSSYNEQFF,TGTGCCTGGAACACAGGTTTAAGCTCCTACAATGAGCAGTTCTTC
TRBJ2-2,NA,TRBD2,TRBV2,CASSDILLAGTGELFF,TGTGCCAGCAGTGATATCTTGCTAGCGGGGACCGGGGAGCTGTTTTTT
TRBJ2-1,once,NA,TRBV5-1,CASSLSGAYNEQFF,TGCGCCAGCAGCTTGTCGGGGGCCTACAATGAGCAGTTCTTC
TRBJ1-6,NA,NA,TRBV7-8,CASSLAVGGHSPLHF,TGTGCCAGCAGCTTAGCAGTGGGGGGGCATTCACCCCTCCACTTT
TRBJ2-3,NA,NA,TRBV27,CASSLSAGWGTDTQYF,TGTGCCAGCAGTTTATCGGCAGGGTGGGGCACAGATACGCAGTATTTT
TRBJ1-1,NA,NA,TRBV25-1,CASREERGTEAFF,TGTGCCAGCAGAGAAGAGAGGGGGACTGAAGCTTTCTTT
TRBJ1-3,NA,NA,TRBV6-5,CASSYSSSSGNTIYF,TGTGCCAGCAGTTACTCATCGAGCTCTGGAAACACCATATATTTT
TRBJ1-1,NA,TRBD1,TRBV5-1,CASSQGQDNTEAFF,TGCGCCAGCAGCCAGGGACAGGACAACACTGAAGCTTTCTTT
TRBJ2-5,NA,TRBD1,TRBV5-1,CASSPGQGILSQETQYF,TGCGCCAGCAGCCCAGGACAGGGCATCCTCTCCCAAGAGACCCAGTACTTC
TRBJ1-2,few,NA,TRBV28,CASSLGRRTNYGYTF,TGTGCCAGCAGTTTGGGCAGGCGCACTAACTATGGCTACACCTTC
TRBJ2-1,NA,NA,TRBV4-1,CASSQGTSYPEQFF,TGCGCCAGCAGCCAAGGGACATCATACCCTGAGCAGTTCTTC
TRBJ2-1,NA,TRBD1,TRBV30,CAWSPGQGTYNEQFF,TGTGCCTGGAGTCCGGGACAGGGGACCTACAATGAGCAGTTCTTC
TRBJ2-1,NA,NA,TRBV6-5,CASSLENEQFF,TGTGCCAGCAGTTTAGAGAATGAGCAGTTCTTC
TRBJ2-5,NA,TRBD2,TRBV7-2,CASSLGSASGGQETQYF,TGTGCCAGCAGCTTAGGATCGGCTAGCGGGGGACAAGAGACCCAGTACTTC
TRBJ1-1,NA,TRBD1,TRBV30,CAWSVQEGAGAFF,TGTGCCTGGAGTGTACAGGAGGGGGCGGGGGCTTTCTTT
TRBJ1-6,few,NA,TRBV19,CASSPVQGGDNSPLHF,TGTGCCAGCAGCCCGGTACAGGGAGGGGATAATTCACCCCTCCACTTT
TRBJ2-5,NA,TRBD2,TRBV7-9,CARERGIQETQYF,TGTGCCAGAGAGCGGGGCATACAAGAGACCCAGTACTTC
TRBJ1-6,NA,NA,TRBV27,CASSFGGSYNSPLHF,TGTGCCAGCAGTTTCGGGGGTTCCTATAATTCACCCCTCCACTTT
TRBJ2-1,NA,NA,TRBV7-9,CASSLYGAYNEQFF,TGTGCCAGCAGCTTGTACGGAGCCTACAATGAGCAGTTCTTC
TRBJ1-1,NA,NA,TRBV27,CASSLQGRTLNTEAFF,TGTGCCAGCAGTTTACAGGGGCGGACGTTGAACACTGAAGCTTTCTTT
TRBJ2-7,few,NA,TRBV6-5,CASGGKGHYEQYF,TGTGCCAGCGGAGGGAAGGGCCACTACGAGCAGTACTTC
TRBJ1-5,NA,TRBD1,TRBV9,CASSPGQGVDQPQHF,TGTGCCAGCAGCCCGGGACAGGGGGTCGATCAGCCCCAGCATTTT
TRBJ1-6,NA,NA,TRBV28,CATLRSGNSPLHF,TGTGCCACCCTCAGATCGGGAAATTCACCCCTCCACTTT
TRBJ2-3,NA,TRBD1,TRBV28,CASSTPTGDTQYF,TGTGCCAGCAGTACACCGACAGGGGATACGCAGTATTTT
TRBJ2-7,once,TRBD1,TRBV7-2,CASSLSGTGGYEQYF,TGTGCCAGCAGCTTGTCCGGGACAGGGGGCTACGAGCAGTACTTC
TRBJ2-3,NA,NA,TRBV9,CASSVDEGVSTDTQYF,TGTGCCAGCAGCGTAGATGAGGGGGTGTCGACAGATACGCAGTATTTT
TRBJ1-4,NA,NA,TRBV4-2,CASSSSGSATNEKLFF,TGTGCCAGCAGCTCAAGCGGGAGTGCAACTAATGAAAAACTGTTTTTT
TRBJ2-3,NA,NA,TRBV5-1,CASTSSVGAGWASTDTQYF,TGCGCCAGCACATCTTCCGTGGGGGCGGGTTGGGCTAGCACAGATACGCAGTATTTT
TRBJ1-3,NA,NA,TRBV2,CASSGEREGTIYF,TGTGCCAGCAGTGGGGAGAGGGAAGGCACCATATATTTT
TRBJ1-1,NA,NA,TRBV6-5,CASSPVRVDDTEAFF,TGTGCCAGCAGTCCCGTGAGGGTAGATGACACTGAAGCTTTCTTT
TRBJ1-1,NA,TRBD1,TRBV6-5,CASRTGTGGMGAFF,TGTGCCAGCAGAACCGGGACAGGGGGCATGGGGGCTTTCTTT
TRBJ2-3,few,NA,TRBV7-9,CASSPPYREGTDTQYF,TGTGCCAGCAGCCCCCCCTACAGGGAAGGCACAGATACGCAGTATTTT
TRBJ1-2,NA,TRBD1,TRBV30,CAWSVGGEDYGYTF,TGTGCCTGGAGTGTAGGGGGCGAGGACTATGGCTACACCTTC
TRBJ2-1,NA,TRBD2,TRBV6-1,CASTTGTSGVNEQFF,TGTGCCAGCACTACCGGGACTAGCGGGGTCAATGAGCAGTTCTTC
TRBJ1-5,few,NA,TRBV6-5,CASSVRLYQPQHF,TGTGCCAGCAGTGTTCGTCTATATCAGCCCCAGCATTTT